One and the same sample provided the 21 T cell receptor beta chains below, sequenced in a study of radiation and T cells in renal cell carcinoma. Sequencing was performed with immunoSEQ multiplex PCR; in TCRdb, only in-frame clones are kept and a portion is missing. The sample includes about 60,000 clones, around three quarters of them seen just once. The time point denotes: blood 2 weeks post-SBRT. This sample's treatment: 15 Gy SBRT to primary tumor, nephrectomy 4 weeks later. The source was blood, collected from a patient whose treatment included radiotherapy and nephrectomy. These receptors originate from a man aged 60-69 years with renal cell carcinoma.

The chain has TRBV4-3 and TRBJ1-5, with D tentatively TRBD1 (5 bases). The germline CDR1 and CDR2 sequences are LGHNA and YSLEER. The CDR3 length is 17 residues. Trimming removed 2 bases at V and 1 base at J, with 15 bases between. This CDR3 is CASSQIWGGSSNQPQHF. CDR3 nucleotides: TGCGCCAGCAGCCAAATATGGGGGGGATCGAGCAATCAGCCCCAGCATTTT.

The chain couples TRBV19 to TRBJ2-3, with 9 bases aligning to TRBD1. The CDR3 runs to 17 residues. Germline V gene lookup returns CDR1 LNHDA and CDR2 SQIVND (reference sequence). V shed 5 bases and J 5 bases; nucleotides not matched to a gene: 14. The CDR3 loop reads CASSGGSPGQGLDTQYF. CDR3 nucleotide sequence: TGTGCCAGTAGTGGTGGGTCTCCGGGACAGGGTTTAGATACGCAGTATTTT.

J is TRBJ2-3 and V is TRBV18, with D possibly TRBD1 on 6 matching bases. CDR3 length: 15 residues. Trimming stripped 3 bases from V and 4 bases from J, with 14 bases between. CDR1 and CDR2 from the germline V gene are KGHSH and LQKENI. The CDR3 region has the DNA TGTGCCAGCTCACCTTCTCCCCCAGGGGCAGATACGCAGTATTTT. This gives the protein CASSPSPPGADTQYF.

The chain joins TRBV5-4 to TRBJ1-1; D may be TRBD1 (5 bases). V dropped 4 bases and J dropped 2 bases, with 15 bases sitting between them. The CDR3 is 15 amino acids. From germline, CDR1 is SGHNT and CDR2 YYREEE (reference sequence). This CDR3 reads CASSGTRALNTEAFF. The CDR3 DNA reads as TGTGCCAGCAGCGGAACCAGGGCTTTAAACACTGAAGCTTTCTTT.

This clone was observed a single time. V gene TRBV4-1 combines with J gene TRBJ2-4; maybe TRBD2 (6 bases). V lost 0 bases and J 1 base, leaving 10 bases between the germline ends. Germline V lookup: CDR1 MGHRA, CDR2 YSYEKL. The CDR3 is 16 residues long. In nucleotides, the CDR3 is TGCGCCAGCAGCCAAGAGGGAGGAGGTGCCAAAAACATTCAGTACTTC. Amino acid sequence: CASSQEGGGAKNIQYF.

The CDR3 region is CATSTMGLAEIQETQYF. CDR3 in DNA: TGTGCCACCAGTACAATGGGGCTAGCGGAAATTCAAGAGACCCAGTACTTC. This chain links TRBV19 with TRBJ2-5; 7 bases fit TRBD2. Germline assignment: CDR1 LNHDA and CDR2 SQIVND (reference sequence). V lost 10 bases, J lost 2 bases, and 19 bases stayed unmatched. The CDR3 extends over 17 amino acids.

J is TRBJ1-2 and V is TRBV6-5; D perhaps matches TRBD1 (6 bases). CDR3 length: 13 amino acids. The germline V and J ends were trimmed by 8 bases and 4 bases, with 14 bases remaining between them. Germline lookup yields CDR1 MNHEY and CDR2 SVGAGI. CDR3 sequence: CASRSTGSYGYTF. CDR3 coding DNA: TGTGCCAGCCGCTCGACAGGTTCCTATGGCTACACCTTC.

The J gene is TRBJ1-2, the V gene TRBV5-1; D unresolved. CDR1 is SGHRS and CDR2 is YFSETQ in the germline V gene. The ends were cut back, 0 bases at V and 8 bases at J, with 11 bases in the middle. The CDR3 spans 13 residues. The CDR3 DNA follows: TGCGCCAGCAGCTTGGGGGGTACGTCCGGCTACACCTTC. Translation: CASSLGGTSGYTF.

The chain carries TRBV7-8 and TRBJ1-5; the D is unclear. Germline CDR1 is SGHVS and CDR2 is FQNEAQ. The CDR3 spans 15 residues. Trimming took off 2 bases at V and 2 bases at J, with 10 bases between the two ends. The CDR3 region has the DNA TGTGCCAGCAGCTTATTATTAAGGGGCAATCAGCCCCAGCATTTT. As protein: CASSLLLRGNQPQHF.

CDR3 DNA: TGCAGTGCTTCGAGGGGGGGAGCTTTCTTT. It translates to CSASRGGAFF. The J gene is TRBJ1-1, the V gene TRBV20-1, with D possibly being TRBD1 (6 bases). Germline V gene lookup returns CDR1 DFQATT and CDR2 SNEGSKA (reference sequence). The CDR3 totals 10 residues. Trimming pared 5 bases from V and 10 bases from J, leaving 11 bases between.

The chain recombines TRBV6-4 with TRBJ2-1, with TRBD2 identical over 9 bases. Looked up from germline, CDR1 is MRHNA and CDR2 is SNTAGT. The junction had 9 bases not matched to a gene; V was cut back by 0 bases and J by 6 bases. The CDR3 is 17 residues long. CDR3 loop: CASSDSGDSGGGNEQFF. CDR3 nucleotides: TGTGCCAGCAGTGACTCGGGCGATAGCGGGGGCGGCAATGAGCAGTTCTTC.

The chain employs TRBV29-1 and TRBJ2-1; a possible D gene is TRBD2 (5 bases). The ends were cut back, 6 bases at V and 0 bases at J, with 15 bases in the middle. The CDR3 covers 15 residues. The germline V gene has CDR1 SQVTM and CDR2 ANQGSEA. The CDR3 DNA reads as TGCAGCGTCCCCGGGAAGACCAGCTCCTACAATGAGCAGTTCTTC. Translation gives CSVPGKTSSYNEQFF.

J is TRBJ2-3 and V is TRBV5-5; maybe TRBD1 (5 bases). The CDR3 covers 15 residues. Germline V gene lookup returns CDR1 SGHKS and CDR2 YYEKEE (reference sequence). Trimming took off 0 bases at V and 0 bases at J, with 8 bases between the two ends. CDR3: CASSLVSGSTDTQYF. DNA for the CDR3: TGTGCCAGCAGCTTGGTGTCAGGGAGCACAGATACGCAGTATTTT.

The genes are TRBV18 and TRBJ1-1; no firm D call. The CDR3 runs 13 residues. Germline loops: CDR1 KGHSH, CDR2 LQKENI. V was shortened by 5 bases and J by 2 bases, with 9 bases between the two germline ends. The CDR3 DNA reads as TGTGCCAGCTCAGGCCAATTCAACACTGAAGCTTTCTTT. Its protein is CASSGQFNTEAFF.

The chain has TRBV11-2 and TRBJ2-5; D is perhaps TRBD1 (6 bases). The V gene's germline CDR1 is SGHAT and CDR2 FQNNGV. The CDR3 consists of 15 residues. With 4 bases removed from V and 0 bases from J, the gap between germline ends came to 12 bases. The CDR3 here is CASSSQGMDQETQYF. The CDR3 nucleotides are TGTGCCAGCAGCTCCCAGGGGATGGACCAAGAGACCCAGTACTTC.

This chain links TRBV6-5 with TRBJ1-1, with D unclear. The length of the CDR3 is 14 residues. Trimming removed 5 bases at V and 1 base at J, with 11 bases between. Germline loops: CDR1 MNHEY, CDR2 SVGAGI. The CDR3 DNA sequence: TGTGCCAGCAGTGAATCGGTGACGAACACTGAAGCTTTCTTT. Its translation is CASSESVTNTEAFF.

The J gene is TRBJ2-5, the V gene TRBV7-6, with 7 bases identical to TRBD2. Trimming cost V 1 base and J 6 bases; bases outside gene matches: 5. Per germline, CDR1 SGHVS and CDR2 FNYEAQ. This CDR3 has 14 residues. The CDR3 DNA reads as TGTGCCAGCAGCTTAGTCGGGGAGGGGAAGACCCAGTACTTC. Protein product: CASSLVGEGKTQYF.

The rearrangement joins TRBV4-1 to TRBJ2-5; TRBD1 agrees at 8 bases. CDR3 size: 16 residues. With 4 bases clipped from V and 5 bases from J, the junction kept 12 bases outside the gene matches. Germline V gene data show CDR1 as MGHRA and CDR2 as YSYEKL. The CDR3 is CASSPDGQGGGETQYF. Here the CDR3 DNA reads TGCGCCAGCAGCCCGGATGGACAGGGAGGTGGGGAGACCCAGTACTTC.

The chain carries TRBV30 and TRBJ1-1, with D possibly being TRBD1 (6 bases). V gave up 5 bases and J gave up 8 bases, with 18 bases separating them. Germline CDR1 reads GTSNPN; CDR2 reads SVGIG (reference sequence). The CDR3 is 13 residues long. Written as DNA, the CDR3 is TGTGCCTGGCGCCGATCGAGGGACAACGAAGCTTTCTTT. It specifies CAWRRSRDNEAFF.

The rearrangement links TRBV2 to TRBJ2-5; D is ambiguous. V was shortened by 6 bases and J by 2 bases, with 4 bases between the two germline ends. CDR1 SNHLY and CDR2 FYNNEI come from the germline V gene. The CDR3 has 11 residues. The CDR3 DNA is TGTGCCAGCAGAGGGCAAGAGACCCAGTACTTC. This encodes CASRGQETQYF.

This chain uses TRBV10-1 with TRBJ1-1, with D perhaps TRBD1 (6 bases). Germline V CDR1 and CDR2: WNHNN, SYGVQD (reference sequence). V was trimmed by 10 bases and J by 2 bases, leaving 14 bases between them. The CDR3 totals 13 residues. The CDR3 sequence: CATRWGANTEAFF. DNA of the CDR3: TGCGCCACTCGATGGGGGGCTAACACTGAAGCTTTCTTT.